This is a list of T cell receptor beta chains from one sample in a study of T cells after yellow fever vaccination. One entry per CDR3 protein, called by TCRdb with MiXCR from the 5' RACE reads. The repertoire includes approximately 610,000 distinct CDR3 sequences, less than 20% of them detected once, and around a sixth sits in the top ten. Material: PBMCs, obtained 5 to 6 days after the first yellow fever vaccination. Receptors originate from a man younger than 35 who received the YFV17D yellow fever vaccine. The CDR3 runs from the conserved cysteine through the conserved F or W. Not all rows give a size; the values are once, few, many and, for expanded clones, a class.

.	TRBV10-3	TRBJ2-5	12	CAISESQATQYF
many	TRBV4-3	TRBJ1-5	15	CASSQDVGSGQPQHF
.	TRBV5-4	TRBJ1-6	16	CASSLSGGQGNSPLHF
few	TRBV20-1	TRBJ2-7	13	CSAGEPSSYEQYF
few	TRBV12-3/TRBV12-4	TRBJ2-5	16	CASSLGGGRGQETQYF
.	TRBV18	TRBJ2-5	17	CASSPGYLGDVVETQYF
.	TRBV6-1	TRBJ1-5	14	CASSMTGVEQPQHF
few	TRBV5-1	TRBJ1-4	15	CASSLMAGANEKLFF
.	TRBV29-1	TRBJ2-5	12	CSVGQAQETQYF
few	TRBV7-3	TRBJ2-7	17	CASSFLKRDREGYEQYF
.	TRBV6-5	TRBJ2-7	14	CASSYSRNSYEQYF
.	TRBV27	TRBJ2-2	15	CASSLGDGYTGELFF